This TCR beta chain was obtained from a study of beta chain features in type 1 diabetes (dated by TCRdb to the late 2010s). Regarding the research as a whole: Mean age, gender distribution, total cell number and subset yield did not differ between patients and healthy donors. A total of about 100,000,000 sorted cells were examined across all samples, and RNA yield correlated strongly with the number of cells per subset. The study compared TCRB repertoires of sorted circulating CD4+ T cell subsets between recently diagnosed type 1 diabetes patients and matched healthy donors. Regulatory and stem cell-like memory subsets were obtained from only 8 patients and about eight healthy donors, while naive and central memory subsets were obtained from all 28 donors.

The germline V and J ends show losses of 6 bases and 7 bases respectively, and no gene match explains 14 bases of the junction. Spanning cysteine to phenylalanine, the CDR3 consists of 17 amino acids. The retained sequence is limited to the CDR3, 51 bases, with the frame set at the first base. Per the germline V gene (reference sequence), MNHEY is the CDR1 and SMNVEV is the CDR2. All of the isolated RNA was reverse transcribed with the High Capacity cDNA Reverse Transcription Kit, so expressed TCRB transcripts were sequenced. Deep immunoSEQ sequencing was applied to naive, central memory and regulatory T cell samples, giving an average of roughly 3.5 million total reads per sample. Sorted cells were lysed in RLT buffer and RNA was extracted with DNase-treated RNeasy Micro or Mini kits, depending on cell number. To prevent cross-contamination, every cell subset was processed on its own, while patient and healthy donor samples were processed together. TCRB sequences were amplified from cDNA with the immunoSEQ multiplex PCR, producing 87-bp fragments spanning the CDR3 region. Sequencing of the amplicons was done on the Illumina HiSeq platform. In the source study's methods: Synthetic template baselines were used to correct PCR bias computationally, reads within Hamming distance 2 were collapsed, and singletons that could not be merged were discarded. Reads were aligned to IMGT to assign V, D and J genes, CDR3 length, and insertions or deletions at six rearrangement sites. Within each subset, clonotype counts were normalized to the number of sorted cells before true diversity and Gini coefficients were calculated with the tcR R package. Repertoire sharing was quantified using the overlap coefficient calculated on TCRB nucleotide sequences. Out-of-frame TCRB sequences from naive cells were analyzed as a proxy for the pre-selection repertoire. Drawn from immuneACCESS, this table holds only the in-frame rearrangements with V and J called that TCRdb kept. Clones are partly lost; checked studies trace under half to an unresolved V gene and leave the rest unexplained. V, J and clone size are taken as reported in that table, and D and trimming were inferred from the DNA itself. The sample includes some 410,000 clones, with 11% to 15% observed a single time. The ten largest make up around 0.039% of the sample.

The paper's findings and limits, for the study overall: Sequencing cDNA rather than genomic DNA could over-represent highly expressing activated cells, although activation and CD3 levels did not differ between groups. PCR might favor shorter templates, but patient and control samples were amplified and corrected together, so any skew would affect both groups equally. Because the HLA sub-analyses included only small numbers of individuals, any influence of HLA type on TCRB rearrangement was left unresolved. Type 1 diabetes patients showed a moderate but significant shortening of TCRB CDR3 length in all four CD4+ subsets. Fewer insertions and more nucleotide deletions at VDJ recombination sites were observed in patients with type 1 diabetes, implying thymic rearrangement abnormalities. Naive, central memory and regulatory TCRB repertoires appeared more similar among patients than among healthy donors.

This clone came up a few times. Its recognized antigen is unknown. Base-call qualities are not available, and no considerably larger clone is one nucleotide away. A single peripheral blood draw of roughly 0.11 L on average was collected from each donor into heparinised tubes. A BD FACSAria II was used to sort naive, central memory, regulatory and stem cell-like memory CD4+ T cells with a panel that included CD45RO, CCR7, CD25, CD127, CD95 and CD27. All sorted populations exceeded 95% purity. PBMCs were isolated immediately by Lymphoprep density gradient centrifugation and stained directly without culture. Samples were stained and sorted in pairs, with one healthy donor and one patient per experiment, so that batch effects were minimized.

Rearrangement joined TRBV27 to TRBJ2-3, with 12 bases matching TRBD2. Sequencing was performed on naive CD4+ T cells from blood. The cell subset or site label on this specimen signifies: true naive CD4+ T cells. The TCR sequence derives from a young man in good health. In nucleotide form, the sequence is TGTGCCAGCAGCAATCCTAGACTAGCGGGAGTGGTAAATACGCAGTATTTT. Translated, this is CASSNPRLAGVVNTQYF.